This TCR beta chain is from a study of blood T cells in healthy people across ages. Notes on the study in general: No one knew whether donors had CMV, which possibly confounded expanded clonotype changes.

CDR1 and CDR2 from the germline V gene are SQVTM and ANQGSEA. This CDR3 contains 12 residues. V gave up 4 bases and J gave up 4 bases; unmatched junction bases: 1. Using a J-beta primer mix together with a sample-barcoded 5' primer, a second PCR was run for roughly 6 to 12 cycles. From the 5' RACE reads, TCRdb called clonotypes with MiXCR, one entry per CDR3 protein. The data show about 1.7 million distinct CDR3 sequences, 28% seen once. This clonotype was seen ten or more times. Its antigen is unknown. What was sequenced was blood. This receptor was identified in a woman aged 30 to 39 in good health. This chain uses TRBV29-1 with TRBJ2-5; 9 bases agree with TRBD1. The CDR3 sequence is CSVVQGAETQYF. In nucleotides, the CDR3 is TGCAGCGTTGTACAGGGGGCAGAGACCCAGTACTTC. The full variable domain, completed using reference TRBV29-1 and TRBJ2-5, is SAVISQKPSRDICQRGTSLTIQCQVDSQVTMMFWYRQQPGQSLTLIATANQGSEATYESGFVIDKFPISRPNLTFSTLTVSNMSPEDSSIYLCSVVQGAETQYFGPGTRLLVL.